This TCR beta chain was recorded in a study of control samples from healthy donors and cancer patients. TCRdb's table, derived via immunoSEQ multiplex PCR, lists solely in-frame clones and lacks some. The repertoire includes fewer than 200,000 clones, roughly 92% of them detected once, and 1.4% sits in the top ten. V gave up 4 bases and J gave up 3 bases, with 16 bases separating them. The CDR3 loop spans 16 amino acids. The germline V gene has CDR1 SGHDN and CDR2 FVKESK. The count of this clone is one. The sample consisted of blood. The TCR originated in a young man in good health. The chain has TRBV14 and TRBJ2-1; a possible D gene is TRBD2 (7 bases). The CDR3 nucleotides read TGTGCCAGCAGCCCATGGGGGGGCCGAAACTACAATGAGCAGTTCTTC. It translates to CASSPWGGRNYNEQFF.